The clone carrying this T cell receptor beta chain was observed many times. Its antigen is still unknown. Per germline, CDR1 MNHEY and CDR2 SVGAGI. V lost 7 bases to trimming and J lost 3 bases, with 7 bases between them. This CDR3 spans 11 amino acids. This sample was included in a study of post-analysis software for immune sequencing data. Study-wide results and limits: Samples prepared in the same batch strongly co-clustered by F measure. Relative to controls, patients with multiple sclerosis showed significantly lower normalized Chao1 diversity. A handful of TRBV segments (TRBV5-6, TRBV5-1 and TRBV20-1 among them) occurred more frequently in patients than in controls.

TCR beta cDNA libraries had unique molecular identifiers. TCRdb re-analysed the PCR reads in MiXCR, keeping a single row per CDR3 protein. The data show 380,000 or so distinct CDR3 sequences, with less than 40% seen just once and 13% held by the top ten. The rearrangement uses TRBV6-5 and TRBJ2-7; the D is unclear. Specimen: blood. The clonotype was recovered from a girl aged 5 to 17 with multiple sclerosis. In DNA form, the CDR3 reads TGTGCCAGCATGGGCGGCTACGAGCAGTACTTC. Its protein is CASMGGYEQYF.